These 28 T cell receptor beta chains came from one sample sequenced in a study of blood T cell repertoires in COVID-19. TCRdb keeps only in-frame clones here, not all; method: immunoSEQ multiplex PCR. The table has about 400,000 clones, more than 70% seen once. What was sequenced was peripheral blood. All receptors come from a man aged 35 to 55 with acute or convalescent COVID-19.

The rearrangement links TRBV30 to TRBJ2-7; perhaps TRBD1 as D (7 bases). This CDR3 has 14 amino acids. Trimming removed 0 bases at V and 7 bases at J, with 16 bases between. Per germline, CDR1 GTSNPN and CDR2 SVGIG (reference sequence). CDR3 residues: CAWSVGTAGVEQYF. CDR3 DNA: TGTGCCTGGAGTGTTGGGACAGCGGGTGTTGAGCAGTACTTC.

The chain employs TRBV6-2 or TRBV6-3 and TRBJ2-1, with 13 nucleotides matching TRBD2. V gave up 4 bases and J gave up 7 bases; unmatched junction bases: 13. The germline gives CDR1 MNHEY, CDR2 SVGEGT. This CDR3 has 18 amino acids. The CDR3 spells CASSSEPLGLAGRNEQFF. In nucleotides, the CDR3 is TGTGCCAGCAGTTCGGAACCCCTGGGACTAGCGGGGCGGAATGAGCAGTTCTTC.

This chain uses TRBV19 with TRBJ2-7, with D tentatively TRBD2 (6 bases). The V end lost 4 bases, the J end lost 0 bases, and 13 bases lay between the germline ends. This CDR3 contains 15 residues. Germline CDR1 and CDR2: LNHDA and SQIVND (reference sequence). This CDR3 reads CASSNLAGSSYEQYF. For the CDR3, the DNA is TGTGCCAGTAGTAACCTGGCGGGGAGCTCCTACGAGCAGTACTTC.

This chain joins TRBV14 and TRBJ1-3; TRBD1 might be the D (6 bases). Per germline, CDR1 SGHDN and CDR2 FVKESK. With 0 bases removed from V and 10 bases from J, the gap between germline ends came to 19 bases. The CDR3 length is 16 residues. DNA of the CDR3: TGTGCCAGCAGCCAAGATGATGCAGGGGCCTATGGGACCATATATTTT. Translated: CASSQDDAGAYGTIYF.

J is TRBJ1-6 and V is TRBV5-4, with 9 bases aligning to TRBD1. CDR3 length equals 17 residues. V was clipped by 4 bases and J by 4 bases; unmatched bases: 9. CDR1 is SGHNT, CDR2 YYREEE, per germline (reference sequence). The CDR3 loop reads CASSPSGQGKYNSPLHF. Written as DNA, the CDR3 is TGTGCCAGCAGCCCCTCGGGACAGGGAAAATATAATTCACCCCTCCACTTT.

The chain is built from TRBV27 and TRBJ2-1; D remains ambiguous. The CDR3 loop spans 15 amino acids. CDR1 MNHEY and CDR2 SMNVEV come from the germline V gene (reference sequence). Deletions cut 1 base from V and 0 bases from J, with 7 bases between. CDR3 sequence: CASSLLRSSYNEQFF. CDR3 DNA: TGTGCCAGCAGTTTATTGCGGAGCTCCTACAATGAGCAGTTCTTC.

For the CDR3, the DNA is TGTGCCATCAGTGAGGGGACAGATCAGCCCCAGCATTTT. This translates into CAISEGTDQPQHF. V is TRBV10-3 and J is TRBJ1-5; 7 nucleotides agree with TRBD1. The CDR3 is made up of 13 amino acids. The ends lost 2 bases at V and 5 bases at J; junction bases unmatched: 0. Germline V lookup: CDR1 ENHRY, CDR2 SYGVKD.

The chain couples TRBV28 to TRBJ1-5; 8 bases map to TRBD1. CDR1 and CDR2 (germline): MDHEN, SYDVKM. V was pared by 3 bases and J by 3 bases, with 7 bases of the junction left unmatched. There are 16 residues in the CDR3. The CDR3 sequence is CASSFGARGPNQPQHF. DNA for the CDR3: TGTGCCAGCAGTTTTGGGGCCAGGGGGCCCAATCAGCCCCAGCATTTT. The full variable domain, with the rest looked up from reference TRBV28 and TRBJ1-5, is DVKVTQSSRYLVKRTGEKVFLECVQDMDHENMFWYRQDPGLGLRLIYFSYDVKMKEKGDIPEGYSVSREKKERFSLILESASTNQTSMYLCASSFGARGPNQPQHFGDGTRLSIL.

The CDR3 DNA is TGTGCCAGCGGCCGCGATCAAAGGGGCAACAATGAGCAGTTCTTC. It specifies CASGRDQRGNNEQFF. The rearrangement links TRBV27 to TRBJ2-1, with D perhaps matching TRBD1 (5 bases). The CDR3 extends over 15 amino acids. Germline CDR1 reads MNHEY; CDR2 reads SMNVEV (reference sequence). With 8 bases removed from V and 5 bases from J, the gap between germline ends came to 19 bases.

This clone has just a few counts. The chain has TRBV27 and TRBJ2-7; TRBD1 is a possible D gene (6 bases). The CDR3 has 14 amino acids. V was cut by 5 bases and J by 2 bases, with 13 bases left in between. CDR1 and CDR2 (germline): MNHEY, SMNVEV (reference sequence). CDR3 nucleotides: TGTGCCAGCAGTGACCGGACAGTAACCTACGAGCAGTACTTC. As protein: CASSDRTVTYEQYF.

There are a few counts of this clone. V is TRBV7-9 and J is TRBJ2-7; D is possibly TRBD2 (5 bases). The germline V gene has CDR1 SEHNR and CDR2 FQNEAQ (reference sequence). CDR3 length: 14 amino acids. Trimming stripped 4 bases from V and 10 bases from J, with 20 bases between. CDR3 coding DNA: TGTGCCAGCAGCTACAAGGACTCCCGCTACCTTCAGTACTTC. As protein: CASSYKDSRYLQYF.

This clone was observed once. The chain uses TRBV15 and TRBJ2-1; 12 bases are shared with TRBD2. The CDR3 length is 16 residues. The ends lost 3 bases at V and 8 bases at J; junction bases unmatched: 8. Germline CDR1 and CDR2: LNHNV and YYDKDF (reference sequence). CDR3: CATSSVLAGGPHEQFF. In nucleotides, the CDR3 is TGTGCCACCAGCAGTGTTCTAGCGGGGGGGCCTCATGAGCAGTTCTTC.

This rearrangement joins TRBV12-3 or TRBV12-4 to TRBJ2-1; TRBD2 agrees at 8 bases. The CDR3 sequence is 13 residues long. V lost 7 bases and J lost 8; bases outside the gene matches: 7. This chain's CDR3 is CASTVSGSDEQFF. CDR3 coding DNA: TGTGCCAGCACCGTAAGCGGGAGTGATGAGCAGTTCTTC.

This chain connects TRBV7-8 to TRBJ1-2, with 8 bases that match TRBD1. After removal of 5 bases from V and 4 bases from J, the junction contained 6 bases not matched to a gene. There are 14 residues in the CDR3. Germline-derived CDR1 and CDR2 are SGHVS and FQNEAQ. CDR3 coding DNA: TGTGCCAGCAGCCCAGAGGGACAGGCCTATGGCTACACCTTC. Encoded protein: CASSPEGQAYGYTF. The complete variable domain, with remaining parts taken from reference TRBV7-8 and TRBJ1-2, reads GAGVSQSPRYKVAKRGQDVALRCDPISGHVSLFWYQQALGQGPEFLTYFQNEAQLDKSGLPSDRFFAERPEGSVSTLKIQRTQQEDSAVYLCASSPEGQAYGYTFGSGTRLTVV.

For this clone: The CDR3 end shows no conserved phenylalanine or tryptophan, and so a read error is likely. It is unclear where the CDR3 begins or ends on the DNA, so no DNA is shown, and the CDR3 is as TCRdb lists it. The CDR3 protein is CASSLGAGLAVESL. V is TRBV5-5 and J is TRBJ2-7; TRBD2, the D gene given by the table, was not confirmed from the DNA. A total of 14 residues make up the CDR3, ends included. Germline CDR1 reads SGHKS; CDR2 reads YYEKEE (reference sequence).

The chain combines TRBV27 with TRBJ1-6, with TRBD1 matching over 10 bases. The CDR3 loop spans 18 amino acids. The J segment lost 6 bases and the V segment lost 2 bases, leaving 10 bases of the junction unmatched. Per germline, CDR1 MNHEY and CDR2 SMNVEV (reference sequence). The CDR3 nucleotides are TGTGCCAGCAGTTTAGCCCTCCCGACAGGGGGCGCTAATTCACCCCTCCACTTT. Translating it yields CASSLALPTGGANSPLHF.

The chain is built from TRBV9 and TRBJ1-1, with 8 nucleotides matching TRBD1. V was clipped by 0 bases and J by 3 bases; unmatched bases: 4. CDR3 size: 15 residues. Germline V lookup: CDR1 SGDLS, CDR2 YYNGEE. CDR3 bases: TGTGCCAGCAGCGTAGCGATGGACAGGGACACTGAAGCTTTCTTT. Its protein is CASSVAMDRDTEAFF.

The gene calls are TRBV28 and TRBJ1-1; 10 nucleotides match TRBD1. This CDR3 is 17 amino acids long. Germline V CDR1 and CDR2: MDHEN, SYDVKM. After removal of 5 bases from V and 2 bases from J, the junction contained 11 bases not matched to a gene. The CDR3 sequence is CASSVPDRGRLNTEAFF. Here the CDR3 DNA reads TGTGCCAGCAGTGTTCCAGACAGGGGGCGATTAAACACTGAAGCTTTCTTT.

The CDR3 DNA reads as TGTGCCAGCTCACCACCGGGTGCGGGCTATCAGCCCCAGCATTTT. Translated, it gives CASSPPGAGYQPQHF. The chain employs TRBV18 and TRBJ1-5; D gene unclear. V was cut by 0 bases and J by 5 bases, with 11 bases left in between. There are 15 residues in the CDR3. CDR1 is KGHSH, CDR2 LQKENI, per germline.

J is TRBJ2-7 and V is TRBV5-5; 7 bases map to TRBD1. The junction had 7 bases not matched to a gene; V was cut back by 4 bases and J by 0 bases. This CDR3 spans 15 amino acids. Germline loops: CDR1 SGHKS, CDR2 YYEKEE (reference sequence). The CDR3 DNA is TGTGCCAGCAGCACTCGACAGGGCATCTCCTACGAGCAGTACTTC. This codes for CASSTRQGISYEQYF.

This clone appeared a single time. The rearrangement joins TRBV2 to TRBJ2-7; 7 bases agree with TRBD1. The CDR3 runs to 14 residues. Germline V gene sequence: CDR1 SNHLY, CDR2 FYNNEI. The trim removed 5 bases at V and 0 bases at J, leaving 4 bases unmatched. Written as DNA, the CDR3 is TGTGCCAGCAGTACAGGGGCTGGCTCCTACGAGCAGTACTTC. Protein sequence: CASSTGAGSYEQYF.

The chain has TRBV3-1 (or the pseudogene TRBV3-2) and TRBJ2-4; 9 nucleotides match TRBD2. Germline CDR1 reads LGHDT; CDR2 reads YNNKEL (reference sequence). This CDR3 comprises 17 residues. The J segment lost 0 bases and the V segment lost 8 bases, leaving 11 bases of the junction unmatched. This chain's CDR3 is CASRPSGGLLAKNIQYF. CDR3 coding DNA: TGTGCCAGCCGGCCAAGCGGGGGGCTCTTAGCCAAAAACATTCAGTACTTC.

The chain has TRBV6-5 and TRBJ2-3; the D gene is possibly TRBD2 (6 bases). Germline V gives CDR1 MNHEY, CDR2 SVGAGI. Trimming pared 6 bases from V and 5 bases from J, leaving 18 bases between. This CDR3 is built from 15 residues. The DNA of the CDR3 is TGTGCCAGCAGCCGCTTCCGGGGGACCGGAGATACGCAGTATTTT. It is translated as CASSRFRGTGDTQYF.

The rearrangement uses TRBV27 and TRBJ2-5, with TRBD1 matching over 9 bases. This CDR3 is built from 14 residues. V lost 5 bases, J lost 4 bases, and 5 bases stayed unmatched. Germline V gene sequence: CDR1 MNHEY, CDR2 SMNVEV (reference sequence). CDR3 in amino acids: CASSRDREVETQYF. The CDR3 nucleotides read TGTGCCAGCAGTCGGGACAGGGAAGTAGAGACCCAGTACTTC.

This rearrangement joins TRBV6-5 to TRBJ1-5, with D perhaps matching TRBD1 (6 bases). This CDR3 is 14 amino acids long. Germline CDR1 MNHEY, CDR2 SVGAGI. Trimming removed 5 bases from V and 4 bases from J, with 12 bases in between. In DNA form, the CDR3 reads TGTGCCAGCAGTAGAGGACAGTTAAATCAGCCCCAGCATTTT. Protein: CASSRGQLNQPQHF.

The chain links TRBV3-1 (or the pseudogene TRBV3-2) to TRBJ1-4; 8 bases agree with TRBD1. This CDR3 comprises 16 residues. Trimming removed 5 bases from V and 3 bases from J; junction bases left unmatched: 8. Looked up from germline, CDR1 is LGHDT and CDR2 is YNNKEL (reference sequence). DNA for the CDR3: TGTGCCAGCAGCGCAGAACAGGGGGTGGCTAATGAAAAACTGTTTTTT. Amino acid sequence: CASSAEQGVANEKLFF.

The chain recombines TRBV9 with TRBJ2-2; D possibly corresponds to TRBD1 (6 bases). The CDR3 loop spans 16 amino acids. The V and J ends lost 0 bases and 4 bases respectively, with 13 bases between them. The germline gives CDR1 SGDLS, CDR2 YYNGEE. The CDR3 sequence is CASSVANRDRTGELFF. DNA of the CDR3: TGTGCCAGCAGCGTAGCCAACAGGGACCGCACCGGGGAGCTGTTTTTT.

J is TRBJ2-5 and V is TRBV5-1, with D possibly being TRBD2 (5 bases). V lost 0 bases and J lost 3, with 12 bases in between. CDR1 and CDR2 (germline): SGHRS, YFSETQ. This CDR3 has 15 amino acids. The CDR3 region is CASSLEARLKETQYF. The CDR3 DNA reads TGCGCCAGCAGCTTGGAGGCTAGACTAAAAGAGACCCAGTACTTC.